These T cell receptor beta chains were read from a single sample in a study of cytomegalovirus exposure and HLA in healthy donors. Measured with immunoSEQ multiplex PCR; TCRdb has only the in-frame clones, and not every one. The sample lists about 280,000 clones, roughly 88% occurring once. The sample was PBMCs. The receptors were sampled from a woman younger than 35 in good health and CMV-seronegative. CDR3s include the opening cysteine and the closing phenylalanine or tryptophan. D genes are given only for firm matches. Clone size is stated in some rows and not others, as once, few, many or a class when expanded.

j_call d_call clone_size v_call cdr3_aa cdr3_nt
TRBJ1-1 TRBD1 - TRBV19 CASRDTGGDQNTEAFF TGTGCCAGTAGAGATACAGGGGGTGATCAGAACACTGAAGCTTTCTTT
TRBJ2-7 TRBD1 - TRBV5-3 CARSFPTGVPYEQYF TGTGCCAGAAGCTTTCCGACAGGGGTCCCCTACGAGCAGTACTTC
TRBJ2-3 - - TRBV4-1 CASSRPLDTQYF TGCGCCAGCAGCCGGCCTTTAGATACGCAGTATTTT
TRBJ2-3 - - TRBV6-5 CASSYSASDTDTQYF TGTGCCAGCAGTTACTCGGCTAGCGACACAGATACGCAGTATTTT
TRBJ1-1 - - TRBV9 CASSVAGDRNTEAFF TGTGCCAGCAGCGTAGCGGGAGACCGAAACACTGAAGCTTTCTTT
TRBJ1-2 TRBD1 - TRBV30 CAWSPGTGTGYTF TGTGCCTGGAGTCCCGGGACAGGGACTGGCTACACCTTC
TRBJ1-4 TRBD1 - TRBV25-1 CASSDRGLSEKLFF TGTGCCAGCAGTGACAGGGGGCTAAGTGAAAAACTGTTTTTT
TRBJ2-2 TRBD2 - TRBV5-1 CASSPGLAGVRGELFF TGCGCCAGCAGCCCGGGACTAGCGGGAGTCAGGGGGGAGCTGTTTTTT
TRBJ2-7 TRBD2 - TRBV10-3 CAISVRLAGDSEQYF TGTGCCATCAGTGTTCGACTAGCGGGAGACTCCGAGCAGTACTTC
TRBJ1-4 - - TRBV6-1 CASSEAEGREKLFF TGTGCCAGCAGTGAAGCGGAGGGAAGGGAAAAACTGTTTTTT
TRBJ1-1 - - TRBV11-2 CASSTFEGRNTEAFF TGTGCCAGCAGTACCTTCGAGGGAAGGAACACTGAAGCTTTCTTT
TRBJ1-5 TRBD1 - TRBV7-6 CASSLDRGRSNQPQHF TGTGCCAGCAGCTTAGACAGGGGGCGAAGCAATCAGCCCCAGCATTTT
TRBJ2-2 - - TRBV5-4 CASTTPENTGELFF TGTGCCAGCACGACTCCCGAAAACACCGGGGAGCTGTTTTTT
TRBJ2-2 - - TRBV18 CASSPSGAGELFF TGTGCCAGCTCACCATCGGGGGCCGGGGAGCTGTTTTTT
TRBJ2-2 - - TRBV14 CASSQPGLATGELFF TGTGCCAGCAGCCAACCGGGACTGGCCACCGGGGAGCTGTTTTTT
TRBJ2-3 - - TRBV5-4 CASSLAGVTDTQYF TGTGCCAGCAGCTTGGCAGGGGTCACAGATACGCAGTATTTT
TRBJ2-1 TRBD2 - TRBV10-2 CASRTSGSYNEQFF TGCGCCAGCAGAACTAGCGGCTCCTACAATGAGCAGTTCTTC
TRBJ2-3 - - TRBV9 CASSVAHGDTQYF TGTGCCAGCAGCGTAGCTCACGGAGATACGCAGTATTTT
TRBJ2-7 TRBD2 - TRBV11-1 CASSSLAGERYEQYF TGTGCCAGCAGCTCTCTAGCGGGAGAGCGCTACGAGCAGTACTTC
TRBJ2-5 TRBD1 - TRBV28 CASSSLGLQGAAQETQYF TGTGCCAGCAGTTCACTTGGGTTACAGGGGGCGGCCCAAGAGACCCAGTACTTC
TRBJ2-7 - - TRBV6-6 CASSPPGTPAAYF TGTGCCAGCAGTCCTCCCGGGACACCGGCGGCGTACTTC
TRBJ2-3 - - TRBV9 CASSVAVAGTDTQYF TGTGCCAGCAGCGTAGCGGTCGCTGGCACAGATACGCAGTATTTT
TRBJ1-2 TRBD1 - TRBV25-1 CASSEMTGTGYTF TGTGCCAGCAGTGAGATGACAGGGACTGGCTACACCTTC
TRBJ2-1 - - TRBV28 CASSLSGPQFF TGTGCCAGCAGTTTAAGCGGTCCCCAGTTCTTC
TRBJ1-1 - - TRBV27 CASSLNKNTEAFF TGTGCCAGCAGTTTGAACAAGAACACTGAAGCTTTCTTT
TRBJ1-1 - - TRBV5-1 CASSPAVGGTEAFF TGCGCCAGCAGCCCGGCAGTCGGGGGCACTGAAGCTTTCTTT
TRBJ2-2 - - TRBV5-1 CASSLVPLEGDTGELFF TGCGCCAGCAGCTTGGTGCCCCTAGAAGGGGACACCGGGGAGCTGTTTTTT
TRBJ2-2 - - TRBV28 CASSFPSFYGELFF TGTGCCAGCAGTTTCCCCAGTTTTTACGGGGAGCTGTTTTTT
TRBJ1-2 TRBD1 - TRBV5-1 CASSLALVGQGGNGYTF TGCGCCAGCAGCTTGGCCTTGGTAGGACAGGGAGGTAATGGCTACACCTTC
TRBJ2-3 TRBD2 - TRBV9 CASSFHSRTSGRGLVTDTQYF TGTGCCAGCAGCTTCCATTCTCGGACTAGCGGGAGAGGGTTGGTCACAGATACGCAGTATTTT
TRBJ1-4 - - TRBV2 CASSEYWGRRAWEKLFF TGTGCCAGCAGTGAATATTGGGGTCGGAGGGCTTGGGAAAAACTGTTTTTT
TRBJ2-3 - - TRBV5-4 CAYVRPGADTQYF TGTGCCTACGTCAGGCCAGGGGCAGATACGCAGTATTTT
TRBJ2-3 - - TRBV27 CASSPRKTGLSTDTQYF TGTGCCAGCAGCCCCAGGAAAACAGGGCTTAGCACAGATACGCAGTATTTT
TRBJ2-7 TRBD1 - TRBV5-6 CASSPLGTGFYEQYF TGTGCCAGCAGCCCGCTGGGGACAGGGTTTTACGAGCAGTACTTC
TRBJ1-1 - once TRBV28 CASSPSGVHTEAFF TGTGCCAGCAGTCCCAGCGGGGTCCATACTGAAGCTTTCTTT
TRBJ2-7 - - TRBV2 CASRTDSLIISYEQYF TGTGCCAGCAGAACGGACAGTTTAATTATCTCCTACGAGCAGTACTTC
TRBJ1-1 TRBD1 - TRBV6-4 CASSGQGDTEAFF TGTGCCAGCAGTGGACAGGGTGACACTGAAGCTTTCTTT
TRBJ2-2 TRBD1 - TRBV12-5 CASGTRTGGFAGELFF TGTGCTAGTGGTACCAGGACAGGGGGCTTCGCCGGGGAGCTGTTTTTT
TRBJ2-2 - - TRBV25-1 CASIYNGELFF TGTGCCAGCATCTATAACGGGGAGCTGTTTTTT
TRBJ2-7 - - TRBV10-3 CAISEAGSSSYEQYF TGTGCCATCAGTGAGGCGGGGTCTAGCTCCTACGAGCAGTACTTC
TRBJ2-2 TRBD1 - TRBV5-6 CASSFAGGADTGELFF TGTGCCAGCAGCTTCGCAGGGGGCGCGGATACCGGGGAGCTGTTTTTT
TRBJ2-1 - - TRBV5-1 CASSLFGGSSYNEQFF TGCGCCAGCAGCTTGTTTGGCGGTAGCTCCTACAATGAGCAGTTCTTC
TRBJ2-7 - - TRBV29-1 CSVEESGVGYEQYF TGCAGCGTTGAAGAGAGCGGAGTCGGCTACGAGCAGTACTTC
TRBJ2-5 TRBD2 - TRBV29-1 CSVARASGKETQYF TGCAGCGTTGCCCGGGCTAGCGGAAAAGAGACCCAGTACTTC
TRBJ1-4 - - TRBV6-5 CASSYSSINGEKLFF TGTGCCAGCAGTTACTCCTCGATTAACGGTGAAAAACTGTTTTTT
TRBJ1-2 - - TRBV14 CASSQALSSYGYTF TGTGCCAGCAGCCAAGCGCTCTCTAGCTATGGCTACACCTTC
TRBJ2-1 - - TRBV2 CASSASNEQFF TGTGCCAGCAGTGCTAGCAATGAGCAGTTCTTC
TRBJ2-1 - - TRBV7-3 CASSFTRDNEQFF TGTGCCAGCAGCTTTACCAGGGATAATGAGCAGTTCTTC
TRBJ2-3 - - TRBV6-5 CASSTGLGSTDTQYF TGTGCCAGCAGTACAGGCCTGGGAAGCACAGATACGCAGTATTTT
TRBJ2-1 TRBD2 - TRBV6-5 CASSYRGLAGNEQFF TGTGCCAGCAGTTACCGAGGACTAGCGGGGAATGAGCAGTTCTTC
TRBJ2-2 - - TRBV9 CASSVVWGSAVELFF TGTGCCAGCAGCGTAGTTTGGGGCTCAGCAGTGGAGCTGTTTTTT
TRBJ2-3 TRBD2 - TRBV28 CASSLSASGPSTDTQYF TGTGCCAGCAGTTTATCGGCTAGCGGACCTAGCACAGATACGCAGTATTTT